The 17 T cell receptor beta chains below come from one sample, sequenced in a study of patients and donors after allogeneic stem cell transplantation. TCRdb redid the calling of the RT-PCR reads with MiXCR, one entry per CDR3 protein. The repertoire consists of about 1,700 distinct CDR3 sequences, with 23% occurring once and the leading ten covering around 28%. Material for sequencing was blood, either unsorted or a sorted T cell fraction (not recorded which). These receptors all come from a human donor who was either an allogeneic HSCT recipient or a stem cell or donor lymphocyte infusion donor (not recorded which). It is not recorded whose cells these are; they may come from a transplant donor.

Here the CDR3 reads CASHRVAQGDEQYF. The DNA of the CDR3 is TGTGCCAGCCACCGAGTCGCTCAGGGTGACGAGCAGTACTTC. The genes are TRBV5-5 and TRBJ2-7, with D maybe TRBD1 (5 bases). The V end was cut by 7 bases, the J end by 5 bases, with 19 bases between. There are 14 residues in the CDR3. Per germline, CDR1 SGHKS and CDR2 YYEKEE (reference sequence).

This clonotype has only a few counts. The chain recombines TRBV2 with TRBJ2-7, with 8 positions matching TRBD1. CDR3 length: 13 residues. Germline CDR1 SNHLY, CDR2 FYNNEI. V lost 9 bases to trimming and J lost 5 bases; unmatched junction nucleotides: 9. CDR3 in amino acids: CASLGTGVHEQYF. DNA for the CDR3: TGTGCCAGTCTCGGGACAGGAGTCCACGAGCAGTACTTC.

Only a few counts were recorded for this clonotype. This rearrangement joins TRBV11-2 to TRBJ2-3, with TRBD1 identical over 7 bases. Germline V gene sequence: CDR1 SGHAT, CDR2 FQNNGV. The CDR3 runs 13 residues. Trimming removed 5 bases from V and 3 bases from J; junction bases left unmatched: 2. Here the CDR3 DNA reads TGTGCCAGCAGCCAGGACAGGACAGATACGCAGTATTTT. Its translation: CASSQDRTDTQYF. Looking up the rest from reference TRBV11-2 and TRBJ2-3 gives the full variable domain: EAGVAQSPRYKIIEKRQSVAFWCNPISGHATLYWYQQILGQGPKLLIQFQNNGVVDDSQLPKDRFSAERLKGVDSTLKIQPAKLEDSAVYLCASSQDRTDTQYFGPGTRLTVL.

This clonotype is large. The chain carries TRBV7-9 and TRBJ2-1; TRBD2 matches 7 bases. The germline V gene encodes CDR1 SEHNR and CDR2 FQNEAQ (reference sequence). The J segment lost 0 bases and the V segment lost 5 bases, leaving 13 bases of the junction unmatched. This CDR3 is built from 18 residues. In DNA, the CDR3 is TGTGCCAGCAGCCCCCCGAAGGGAGCGGGGAGCTCCTACAATGAGCAGTTCTTC. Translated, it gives CASSPPKGAGSSYNEQFF.

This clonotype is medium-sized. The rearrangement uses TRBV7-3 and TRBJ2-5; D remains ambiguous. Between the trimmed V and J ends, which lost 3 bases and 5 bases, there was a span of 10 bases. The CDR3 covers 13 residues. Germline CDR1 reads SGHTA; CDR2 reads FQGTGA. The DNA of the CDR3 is TGTGCCAGCAGCTTCCTCCCCTGGGAGACCCAGTACTTC. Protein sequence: CASSFLPWETQYF.

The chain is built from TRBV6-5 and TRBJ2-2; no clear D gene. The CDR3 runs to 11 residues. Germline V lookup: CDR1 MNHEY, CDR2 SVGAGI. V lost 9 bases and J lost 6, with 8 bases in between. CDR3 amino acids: CASLMSGELFF. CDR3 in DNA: TGTGCCAGTCTAATGTCCGGGGAGCTGTTTTTT.

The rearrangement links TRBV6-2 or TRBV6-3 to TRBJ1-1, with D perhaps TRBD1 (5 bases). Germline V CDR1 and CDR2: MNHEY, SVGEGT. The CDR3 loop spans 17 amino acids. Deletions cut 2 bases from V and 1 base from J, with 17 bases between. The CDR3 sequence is CASSYHRMGPANTEAFF. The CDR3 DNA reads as TGTGCCAGCAGTTACCACCGGATGGGGCCAGCGAACACTGAAGCTTTCTTT.

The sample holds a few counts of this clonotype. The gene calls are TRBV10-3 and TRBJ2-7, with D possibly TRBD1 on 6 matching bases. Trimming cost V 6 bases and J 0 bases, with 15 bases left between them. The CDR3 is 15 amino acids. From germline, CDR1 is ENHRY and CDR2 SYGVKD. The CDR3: CAISTGTPGSYEQYF. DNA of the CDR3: TGTGCCATCAGCACCGGGACACCCGGCTCCTACGAGCAGTACTTC.

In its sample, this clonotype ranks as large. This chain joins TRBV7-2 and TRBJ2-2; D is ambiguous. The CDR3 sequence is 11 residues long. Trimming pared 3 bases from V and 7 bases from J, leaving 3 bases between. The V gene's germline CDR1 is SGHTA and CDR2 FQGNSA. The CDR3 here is CASSFGGELFF. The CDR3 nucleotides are TGTGCCAGCAGCTTTGGCGGGGAGCTGTTTTTT.

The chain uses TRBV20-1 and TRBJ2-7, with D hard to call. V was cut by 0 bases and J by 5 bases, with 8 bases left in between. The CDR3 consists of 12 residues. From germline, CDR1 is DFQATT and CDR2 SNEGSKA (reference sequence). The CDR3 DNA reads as TGCAGTGCTAGAGATCTCGAGAACGAGCAGTACTTC. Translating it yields CSARDLENEQYF.

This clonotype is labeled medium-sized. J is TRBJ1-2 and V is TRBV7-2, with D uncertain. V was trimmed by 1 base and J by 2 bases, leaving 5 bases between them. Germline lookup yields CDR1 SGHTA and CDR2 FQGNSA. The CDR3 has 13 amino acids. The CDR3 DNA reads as TGTGCCAGCAGCTTAGGAGGAAACTATGGCTACACCTTC. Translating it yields CASSLGGNYGYTF.

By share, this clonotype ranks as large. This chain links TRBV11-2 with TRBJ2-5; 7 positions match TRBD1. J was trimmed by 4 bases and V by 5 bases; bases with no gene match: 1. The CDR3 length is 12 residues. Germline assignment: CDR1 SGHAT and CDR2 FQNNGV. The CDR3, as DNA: TGTGCCAGCAGCCGACAGGGAGAGACCCAGTACTTC. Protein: CASSRQGETQYF.

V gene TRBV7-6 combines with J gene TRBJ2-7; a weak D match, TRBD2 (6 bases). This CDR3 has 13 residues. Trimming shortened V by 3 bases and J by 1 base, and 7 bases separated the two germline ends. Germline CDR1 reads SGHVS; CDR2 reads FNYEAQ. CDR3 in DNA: TGTGCCAGCAGCTTTGCGGGGTCCTACGAGCAGTACTTC. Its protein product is CASSFAGSYEQYF.

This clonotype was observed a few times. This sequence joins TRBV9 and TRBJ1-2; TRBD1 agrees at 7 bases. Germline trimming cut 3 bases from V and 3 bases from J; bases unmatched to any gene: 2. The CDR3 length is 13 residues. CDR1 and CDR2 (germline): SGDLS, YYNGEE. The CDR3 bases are TGTGCCAGCAGCGCCACAGGGGACTATGGCTACACCTTC. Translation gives CASSATGDYGYTF.

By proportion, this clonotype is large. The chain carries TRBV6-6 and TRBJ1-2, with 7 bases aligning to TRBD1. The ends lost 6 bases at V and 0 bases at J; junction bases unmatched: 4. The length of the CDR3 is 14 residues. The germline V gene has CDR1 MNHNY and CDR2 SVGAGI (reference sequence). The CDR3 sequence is CASSRTGANYGYTF. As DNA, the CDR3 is TGTGCCAGCAGCCGGACAGGAGCTAACTATGGCTACACCTTC.

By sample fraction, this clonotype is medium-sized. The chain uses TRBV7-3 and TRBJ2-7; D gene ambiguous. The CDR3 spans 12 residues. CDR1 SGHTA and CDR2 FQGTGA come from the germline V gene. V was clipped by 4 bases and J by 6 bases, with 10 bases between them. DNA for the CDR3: TGTGCCAGCAGCTCAGACACCGGCGAGCAGTACTTC. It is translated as CASSSDTGEQYF.

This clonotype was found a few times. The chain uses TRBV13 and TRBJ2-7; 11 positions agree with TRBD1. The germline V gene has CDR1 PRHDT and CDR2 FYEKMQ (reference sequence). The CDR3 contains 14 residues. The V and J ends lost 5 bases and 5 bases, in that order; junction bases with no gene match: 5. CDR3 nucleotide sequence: TGTGCCAGCAGCCCCTGGACAGGGGGCCACGAGCAGTACTTC. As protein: CASSPWTGGHEQYF.